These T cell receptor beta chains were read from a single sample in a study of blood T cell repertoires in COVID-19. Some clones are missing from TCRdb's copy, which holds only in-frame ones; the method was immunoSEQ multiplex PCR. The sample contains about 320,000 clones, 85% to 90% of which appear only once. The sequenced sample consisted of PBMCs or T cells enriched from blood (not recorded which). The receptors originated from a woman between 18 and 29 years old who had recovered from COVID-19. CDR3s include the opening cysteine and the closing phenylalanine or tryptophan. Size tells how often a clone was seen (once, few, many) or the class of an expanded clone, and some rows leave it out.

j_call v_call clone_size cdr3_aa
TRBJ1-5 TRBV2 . CASSLDRDDQPQHF
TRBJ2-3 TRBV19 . CASSILPSGSGSTDTQYF
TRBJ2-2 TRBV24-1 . CATSDRRNTGELFF
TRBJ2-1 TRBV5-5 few CASSLDLADYNEQFF
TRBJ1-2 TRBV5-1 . CASSLVQGDTYGYTF
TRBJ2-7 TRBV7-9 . CASSARQGPVQYF
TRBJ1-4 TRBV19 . CASRKQGMGTTNEKLFF
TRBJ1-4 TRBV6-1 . CASSEDREGEKLFF
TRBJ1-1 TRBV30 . CAWSPTRTDEAFF
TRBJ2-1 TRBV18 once CASSWDRDNEQFF
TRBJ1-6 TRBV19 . CATNSGDLDSPLHF
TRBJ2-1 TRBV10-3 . CAISRDLGGAGNNEQFF
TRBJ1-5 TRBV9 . CASSSGRGNQPQHF
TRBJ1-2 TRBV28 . CASSTPSGYYGYTF
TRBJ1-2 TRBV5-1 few CASSFSRDGYTF
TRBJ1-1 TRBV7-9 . CASSPGGWTEAFF
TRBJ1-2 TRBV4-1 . CASSHGQGRDYGYTF
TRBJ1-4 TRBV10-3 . CAISDSTNEKLFF
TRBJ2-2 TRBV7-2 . CASSLRLAETGELFF
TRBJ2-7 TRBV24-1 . CATSDLGRGLASSYEQYF
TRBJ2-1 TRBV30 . CAWSQTGSPGNEQFF
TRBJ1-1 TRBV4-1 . CASSRPGGQDQAFF
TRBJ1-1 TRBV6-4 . CASRAGTGSTNTEAFF
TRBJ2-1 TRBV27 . CASSFRAAGGPYEQFF
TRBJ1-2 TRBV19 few CASSPRSWQGNYGYTF
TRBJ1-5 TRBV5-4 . CASSLGGTENQPQHF
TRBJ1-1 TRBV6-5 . CASRTEHQVEAFF
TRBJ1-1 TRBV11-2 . CASSLAQNTEAFF
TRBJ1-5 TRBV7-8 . CASSFLGAGGQPQHF
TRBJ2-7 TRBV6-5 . CASRKGTFATYEQYF
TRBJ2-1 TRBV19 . CASSLSGTSSYNEQFF
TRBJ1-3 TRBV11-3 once CATPGQGGGNTIYF
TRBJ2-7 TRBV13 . CASGMGQGMYEQYF
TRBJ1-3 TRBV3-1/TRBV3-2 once CASSQAHVNSGNTIYF
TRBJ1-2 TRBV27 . CASSLGGGYGYTF
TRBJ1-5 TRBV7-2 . CASSLDSSGVVYF
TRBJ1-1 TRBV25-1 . CASSESGELNTEAFF
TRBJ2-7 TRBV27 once CASSLFPTGSDEQYF
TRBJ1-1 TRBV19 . CASRGTGTANTEAFF
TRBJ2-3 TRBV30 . CAWSVLAGGLDTQYF
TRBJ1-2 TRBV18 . CASSAGQGSYGYTF
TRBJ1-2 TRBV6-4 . CASSDSQGGFGGYTF
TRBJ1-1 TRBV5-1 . CASSLTGRTEAFF
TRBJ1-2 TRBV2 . CASSEGQGQSYGYTF
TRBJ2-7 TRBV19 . CASSIGDGTEIKDYEQYF
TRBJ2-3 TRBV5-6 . CASSSRTGSTDTQYF
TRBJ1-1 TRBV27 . CASTREVGTEAFF
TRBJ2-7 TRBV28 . CASSFTGTLDYEQYF
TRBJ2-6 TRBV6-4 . CASSTGAGANVLTF
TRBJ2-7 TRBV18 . CASSPLPSGTHYEQYF
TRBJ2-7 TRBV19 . CASSFGQGVSYEQYF
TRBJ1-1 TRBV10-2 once CASSARQGRNTEAFF